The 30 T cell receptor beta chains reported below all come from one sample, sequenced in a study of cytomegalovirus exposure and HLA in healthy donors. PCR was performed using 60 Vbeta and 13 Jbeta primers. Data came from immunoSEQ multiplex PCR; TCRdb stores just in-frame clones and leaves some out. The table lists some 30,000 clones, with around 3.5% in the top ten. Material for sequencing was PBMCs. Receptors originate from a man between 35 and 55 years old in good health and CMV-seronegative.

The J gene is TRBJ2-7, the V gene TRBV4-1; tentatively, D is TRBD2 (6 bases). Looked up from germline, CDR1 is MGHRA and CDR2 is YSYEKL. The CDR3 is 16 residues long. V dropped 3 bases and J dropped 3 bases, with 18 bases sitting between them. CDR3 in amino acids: CASSHPGVGGIYEQYF. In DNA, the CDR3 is TGCGCCAGCAGCCATCCGGGAGTCGGAGGGATCTACGAGCAGTACTTC.

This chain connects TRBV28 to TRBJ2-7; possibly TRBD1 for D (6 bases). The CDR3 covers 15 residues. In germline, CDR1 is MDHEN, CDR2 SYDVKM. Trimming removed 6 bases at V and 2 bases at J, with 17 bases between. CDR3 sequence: CASSHGTHRAYEQYF. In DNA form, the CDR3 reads TGTGCCAGCAGCCATGGGACACATCGCGCCTACGAGCAGTACTTC.

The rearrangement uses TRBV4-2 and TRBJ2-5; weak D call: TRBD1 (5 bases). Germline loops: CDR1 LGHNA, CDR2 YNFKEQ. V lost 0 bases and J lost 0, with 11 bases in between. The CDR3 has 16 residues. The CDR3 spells CASSQDRGRDQETQYF. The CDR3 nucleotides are TGTGCCAGCAGCCAAGATAGAGGCAGGGACCAAGAGACCCAGTACTTC.

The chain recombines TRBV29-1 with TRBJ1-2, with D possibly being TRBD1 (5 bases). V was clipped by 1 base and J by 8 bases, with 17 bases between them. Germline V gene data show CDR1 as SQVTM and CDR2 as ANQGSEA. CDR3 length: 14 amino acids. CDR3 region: CSVEVVRAVGGYTF. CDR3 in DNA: TGCAGCGTTGAAGTGGTCAGGGCGGTGGGCGGCTACACCTTC.

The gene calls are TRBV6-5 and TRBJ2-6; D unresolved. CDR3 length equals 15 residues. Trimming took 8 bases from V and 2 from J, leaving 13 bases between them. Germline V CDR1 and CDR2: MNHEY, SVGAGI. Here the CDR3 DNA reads TGTGCCAGCTGCCCCTCGCGGACTGGGGCCAACGTCCTGACTTTC. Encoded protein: CASCPSRTGANVLTF.

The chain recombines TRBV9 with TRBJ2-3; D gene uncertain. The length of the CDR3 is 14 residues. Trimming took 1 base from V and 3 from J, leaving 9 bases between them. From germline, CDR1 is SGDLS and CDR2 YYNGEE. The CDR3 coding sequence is TGTGCCAGCAGCGTAAATCCGTCGACAGATACGCAGTATTTT. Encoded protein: CASSVNPSTDTQYF.

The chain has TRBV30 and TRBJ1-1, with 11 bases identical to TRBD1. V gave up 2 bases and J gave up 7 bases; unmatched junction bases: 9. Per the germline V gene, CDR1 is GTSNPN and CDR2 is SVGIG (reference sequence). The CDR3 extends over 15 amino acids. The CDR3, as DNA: TGTGCCTGGAGTCCAAGGGGACAGGGGGTGAATGAAGCTTTCTTT. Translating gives CAWSPRGQGVNEAFF. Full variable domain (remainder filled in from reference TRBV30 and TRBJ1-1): SQTIHQWPATLVQPVGSPLSLECTVEGTSNPNLYWYRQAAGRGLQLLFYSVGIGQISSEVPQNLSASRPQDRQFILSSKKLLLSDSGFYLCAWSPRGQGVNEAFFGQGTRLTVV.

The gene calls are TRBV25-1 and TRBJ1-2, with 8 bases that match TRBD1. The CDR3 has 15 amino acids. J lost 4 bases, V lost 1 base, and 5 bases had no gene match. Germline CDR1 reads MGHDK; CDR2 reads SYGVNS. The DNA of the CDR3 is TGTGCCAGCAGTGAATCATACAGGGGGATCTATGGCTACACCTTC. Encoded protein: CASSESYRGIYGYTF.

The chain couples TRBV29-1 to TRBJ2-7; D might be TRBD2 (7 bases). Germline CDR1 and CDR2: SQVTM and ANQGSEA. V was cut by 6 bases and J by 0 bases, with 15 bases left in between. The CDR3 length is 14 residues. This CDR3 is CSVGGLANSYEQYF. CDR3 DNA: TGCAGCGTGGGGGGGCTAGCGAACTCCTACGAGCAGTACTTC.

CDR3 DNA: TGTGCCAGCAGTCCGGTCTCTGGGGCCAACGTCCTGACTTTC. It specifies CASSPVSGANVLTF. The J gene is TRBJ2-6, the V gene TRBV7-9; no reliable D call. V gave up 6 bases and J gave up 0 bases, with 6 bases separating them. From germline, CDR1 is SEHNR and CDR2 FQNEAQ (reference sequence). The CDR3 has 14 residues.

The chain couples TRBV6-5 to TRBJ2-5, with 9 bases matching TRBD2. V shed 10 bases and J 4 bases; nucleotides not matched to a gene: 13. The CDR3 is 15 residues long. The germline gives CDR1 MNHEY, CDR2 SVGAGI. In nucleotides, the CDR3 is TGTGCCACCACCCGGACTAGCGCGATACCAGAGACCCAGTACTTC. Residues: CATTRTSAIPETQYF.

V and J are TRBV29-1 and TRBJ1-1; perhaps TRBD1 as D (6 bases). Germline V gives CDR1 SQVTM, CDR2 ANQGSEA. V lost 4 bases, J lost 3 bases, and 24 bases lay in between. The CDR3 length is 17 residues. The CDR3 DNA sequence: TGCAGCGTTGGTTCGGCAGGGACATATTTGGATTACACTGAAGCTTTCTTT. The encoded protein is CSVGSAGTYLDYTEAFF.

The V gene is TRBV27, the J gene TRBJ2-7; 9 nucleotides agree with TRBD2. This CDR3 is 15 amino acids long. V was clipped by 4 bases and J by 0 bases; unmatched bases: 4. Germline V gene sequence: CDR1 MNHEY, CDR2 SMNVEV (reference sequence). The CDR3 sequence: CASSSSGASSYEQYF. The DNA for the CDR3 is TGTGCCAGCAGTTCTAGCGGGGCTAGCTCCTACGAGCAGTACTTC.

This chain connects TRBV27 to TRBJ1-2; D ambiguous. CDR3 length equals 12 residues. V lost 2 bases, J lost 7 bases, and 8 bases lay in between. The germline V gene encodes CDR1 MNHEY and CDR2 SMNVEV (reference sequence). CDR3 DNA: TGTGCCAGCAGTTTAGGCGGGGTTGGCTACACCTTC. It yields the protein CASSLGGVGYTF.

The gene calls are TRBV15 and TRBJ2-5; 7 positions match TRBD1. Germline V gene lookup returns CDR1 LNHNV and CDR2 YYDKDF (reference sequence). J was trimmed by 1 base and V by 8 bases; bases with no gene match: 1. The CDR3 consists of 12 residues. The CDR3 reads CATGDSQETQYF. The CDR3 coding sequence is TGTGCCACCGGGGACAGCCAAGAGACCCAGTACTTC.

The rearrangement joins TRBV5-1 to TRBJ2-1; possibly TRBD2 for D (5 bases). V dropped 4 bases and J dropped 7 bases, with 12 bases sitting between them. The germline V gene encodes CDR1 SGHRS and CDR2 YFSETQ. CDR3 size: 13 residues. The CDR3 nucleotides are TGCGCCAGCAGCATTAGCGAGAAGAATGAGCAGTTCTTC. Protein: CASSISEKNEQFF.

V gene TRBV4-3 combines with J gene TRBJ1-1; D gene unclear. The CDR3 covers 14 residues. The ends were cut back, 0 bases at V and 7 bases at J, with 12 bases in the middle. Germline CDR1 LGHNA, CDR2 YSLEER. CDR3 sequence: CASSQDSRGYEAFF. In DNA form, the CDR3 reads TGCGCCAGCAGCCAAGATAGTCGCGGGTATGAAGCTTTCTTT.

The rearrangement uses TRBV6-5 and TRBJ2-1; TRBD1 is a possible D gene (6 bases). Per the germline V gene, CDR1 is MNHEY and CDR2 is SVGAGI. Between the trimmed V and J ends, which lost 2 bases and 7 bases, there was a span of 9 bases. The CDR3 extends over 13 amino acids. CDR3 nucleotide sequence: TGTGCCAGCAGTTACGGGACACTAAATGAGCAGTTCTTC. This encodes CASSYGTLNEQFF.

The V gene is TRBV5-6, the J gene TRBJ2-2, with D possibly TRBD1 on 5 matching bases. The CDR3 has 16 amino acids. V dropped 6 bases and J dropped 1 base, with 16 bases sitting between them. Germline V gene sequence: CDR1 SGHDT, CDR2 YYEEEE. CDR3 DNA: TGTGCCAGCACCCGCGTGGGGCTTGGGAACACCGGGGAGCTGTTTTTT. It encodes CASTRVGLGNTGELFF.

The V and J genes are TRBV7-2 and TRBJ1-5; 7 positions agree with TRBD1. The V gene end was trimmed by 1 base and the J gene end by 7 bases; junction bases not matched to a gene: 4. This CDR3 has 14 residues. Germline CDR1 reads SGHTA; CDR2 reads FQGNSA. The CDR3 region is CASSLGRGQQPQHF. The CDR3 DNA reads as TGTGCCAGCAGCTTAGGGAGGGGGCAACAGCCCCAGCATTTT.

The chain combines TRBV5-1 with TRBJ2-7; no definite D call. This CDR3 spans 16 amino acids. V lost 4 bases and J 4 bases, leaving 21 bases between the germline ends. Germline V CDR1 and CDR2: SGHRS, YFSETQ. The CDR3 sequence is CASSGSLTSQPYEQYF. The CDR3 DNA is TGCGCCAGCAGCGGGTCCCTGACAAGTCAACCTTACGAGCAGTACTTC.

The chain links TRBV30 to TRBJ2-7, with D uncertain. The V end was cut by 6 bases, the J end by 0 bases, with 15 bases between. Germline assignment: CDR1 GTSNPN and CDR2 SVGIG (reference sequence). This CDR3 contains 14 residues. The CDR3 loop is CACPLRQNSYEQYF. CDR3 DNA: TGTGCCTGTCCATTGCGGCAAAACTCCTACGAGCAGTACTTC.

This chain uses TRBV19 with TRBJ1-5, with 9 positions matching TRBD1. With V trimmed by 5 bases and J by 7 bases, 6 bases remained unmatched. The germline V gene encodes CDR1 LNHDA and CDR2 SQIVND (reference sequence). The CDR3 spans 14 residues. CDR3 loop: CASSLTGGGQPQHF. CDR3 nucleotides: TGTGCCAGTAGTTTGACAGGGGGGGGGCAGCCCCAGCATTTT.

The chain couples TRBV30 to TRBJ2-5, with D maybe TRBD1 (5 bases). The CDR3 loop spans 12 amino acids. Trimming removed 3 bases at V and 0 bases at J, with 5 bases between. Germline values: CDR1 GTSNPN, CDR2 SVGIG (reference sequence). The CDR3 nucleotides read TGTGCCTGGAGCAGGGACCAAGAGACCCAGTACTTC. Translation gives CAWSRDQETQYF.

The CDR3 spells CASSLAQGYEQYF. Here the CDR3 DNA reads TGTGCCAGCAGCTTAGCGCAGGGCTACGAGCAGTACTTC. The chain combines TRBV7-6 with TRBJ2-7; D might be TRBD1 (5 bases). V lost 0 bases to trimming and J lost 3 bases, with 6 bases between them. Germline V CDR1 and CDR2: SGHVS, FNYEAQ. The CDR3 loop spans 13 amino acids.

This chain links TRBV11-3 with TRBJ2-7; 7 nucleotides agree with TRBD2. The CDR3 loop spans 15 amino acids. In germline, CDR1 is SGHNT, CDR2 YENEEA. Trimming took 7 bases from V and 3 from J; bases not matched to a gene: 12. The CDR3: CASMGRLADDYEQYF. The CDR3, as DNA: TGTGCCAGCATGGGGCGGCTAGCGGACGACTACGAGCAGTACTTC.

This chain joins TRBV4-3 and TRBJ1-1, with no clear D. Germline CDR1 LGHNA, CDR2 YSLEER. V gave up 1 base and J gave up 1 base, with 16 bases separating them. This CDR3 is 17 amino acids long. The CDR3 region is CASSQVHEGEKNTEAFF. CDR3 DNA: TGCGCCAGCAGCCAAGTCCATGAGGGCGAAAAGAACACTGAAGCTTTCTTT.

CDR3 residues: CASSPGQATDTQYF. CDR3 sequence (DNA): TGCGCCAGCAGCCCGGGACAGGCCACAGATACGCAGTATTTT. The rearrangement links TRBV5-1 to TRBJ2-3, with 8 bases lining up with TRBD1. The CDR3 spans 14 residues. Germline loops: CDR1 SGHRS, CDR2 YFSETQ. Unmatched junction bases numbered 3, after V lost 4 bases and J lost 2 bases.

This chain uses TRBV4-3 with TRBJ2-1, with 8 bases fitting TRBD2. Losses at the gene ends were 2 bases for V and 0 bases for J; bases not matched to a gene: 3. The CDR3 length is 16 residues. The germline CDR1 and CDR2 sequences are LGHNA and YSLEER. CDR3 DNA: TGCGCCAGCAGCCAACTAGCGGGTAGCTCCTACAATGAGCAGTTCTTC. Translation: CASSQLAGSSYNEQFF.

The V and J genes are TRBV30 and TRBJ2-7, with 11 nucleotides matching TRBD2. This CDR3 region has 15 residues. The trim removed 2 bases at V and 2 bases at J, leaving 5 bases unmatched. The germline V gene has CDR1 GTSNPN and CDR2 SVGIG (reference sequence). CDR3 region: CAWSPGLAVAYEQYF. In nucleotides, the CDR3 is TGTGCCTGGAGTCCGGGACTAGCGGTCGCCTACGAGCAGTACTTC.